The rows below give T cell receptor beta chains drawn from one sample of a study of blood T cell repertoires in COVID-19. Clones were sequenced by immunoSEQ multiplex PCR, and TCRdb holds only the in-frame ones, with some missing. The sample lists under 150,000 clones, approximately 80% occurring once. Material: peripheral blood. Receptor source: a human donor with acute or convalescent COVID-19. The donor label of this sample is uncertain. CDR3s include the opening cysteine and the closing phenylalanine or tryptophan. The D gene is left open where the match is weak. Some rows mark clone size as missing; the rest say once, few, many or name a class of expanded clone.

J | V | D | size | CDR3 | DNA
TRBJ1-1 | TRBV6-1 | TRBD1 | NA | CASSDRTGSTEAFF | TGTGCCAGCAGTGACAGGACAGGTTCGACTGAAGCTTTCTTT
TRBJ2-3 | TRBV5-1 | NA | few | CASSGGAFTDTQYF | TGCGCCAGCAGCGGGGGGGCCTTCACAGATACGCAGTATTTT
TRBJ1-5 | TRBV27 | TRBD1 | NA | CASSRDRAYQPQHF | TGTGCCAGCAGCCGGGACAGGGCGTACCAGCCCCAGCATTTT
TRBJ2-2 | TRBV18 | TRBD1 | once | CASSPRGTGDNTGELFF | TGTGCCAGCTCACCACGAGGGACAGGGGACAACACCGGGGAGCTGTTTTTT
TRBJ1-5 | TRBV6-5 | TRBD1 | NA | CACDRVGISNQPQHF | TGTGCCTGTGACAGGGTAGGTATCAGCAATCAGCCCCAGCATTTT
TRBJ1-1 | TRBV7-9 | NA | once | CASSPLLTVELTEAFF | TGTGCCAGCAGCCCCCTCCTCACGGTCGAGTTAACTGAAGCTTTCTTT
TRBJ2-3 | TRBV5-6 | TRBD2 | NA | CASSLGLAGIAGTDTQYF | TGTGCCAGCAGCTTGGGACTAGCGGGGATTGCGGGCACAGATACGCAGTATTTT
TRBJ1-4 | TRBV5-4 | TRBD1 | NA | CASSLTGTRGEKLFF | TGTGCCAGCAGCTTGACAGGCACCAGGGGGGAAAAACTGTTTTTT
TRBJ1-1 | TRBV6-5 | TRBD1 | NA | CASSPTGEMNTEAFF | TGTGCCAGCAGTCCCACAGGGGAGATGAACACTGAAGCTTTCTTT
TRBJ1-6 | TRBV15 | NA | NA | CATSRDIAGSPLHF | TGTGCCACCAGCAGAGATATAGCGGGTTCACCCCTCCACTTT
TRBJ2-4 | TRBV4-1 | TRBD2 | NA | CASSQDPSGGASDIQYF | TGCGCCAGCAGCCAAGATCCAAGCGGGGGGGCGTCGGACATTCAGTACTTC
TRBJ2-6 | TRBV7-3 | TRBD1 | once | CASSSSGGSGANVLTF | TGTGCCAGCAGCTCTTCAGGGGGCTCTGGGGCCAACGTCCTGACTTTC
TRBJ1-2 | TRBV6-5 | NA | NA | CASSYEATGQNGYTF | TGTGCCAGCAGTTACGAGGCCACAGGGCAGAATGGCTACACCTTC
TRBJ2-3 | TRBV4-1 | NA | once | CASSRQSGGLIDTQYF | TGCGCCAGCAGCCGCCAAAGTGGAGGGTTGATAGATACGCAGTATTTT
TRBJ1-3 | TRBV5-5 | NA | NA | CASTGITGNTIYF | TGTGCCAGCACGGGGATCACTGGAAACACCATATATTTT
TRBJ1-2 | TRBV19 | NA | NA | CASKPPQVYGYTF | TGTGCCTCCAAACCGCCCCAGGTATATGGCTACACCTTC
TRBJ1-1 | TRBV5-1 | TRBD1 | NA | CASSLVGTVGTEAFF | TGCGCCAGCAGCTTGGTTGGGACAGTGGGCACTGAAGCTTTCTTT
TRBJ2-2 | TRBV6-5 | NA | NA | CASRVGSGLTGELFF | TGTGCCAGCAGAGTGGGTAGCGGACTCACCGGGGAGCTGTTTTTT
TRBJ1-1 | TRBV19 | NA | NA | CASSIFGGGNAEAFF | TGTGCCAGTAGTATATTCGGGGGGGGCAACGCTGAAGCTTTCTTT
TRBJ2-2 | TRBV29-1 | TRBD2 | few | CSVEGGYTGELFF | TGCAGCGTTGAGGGGGGGTACACCGGGGAGCTGTTTTTT
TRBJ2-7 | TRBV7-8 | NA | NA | CASSPFRGASSYEQYF | TGTGCCAGCAGCCCATTCCGGGGGGCTAGCTCCTACGAGCAGTACTTC
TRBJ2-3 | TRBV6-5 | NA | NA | CASSLSRHTSTDTQYF | TGTGCCAGCAGTTTATCTCGACACACTAGCACAGATACGCAGTATTTT
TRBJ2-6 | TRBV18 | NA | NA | CASSPKGGTGANVLTF | TGTGCCAGCTCACCGAAGGGGGGGACGGGGGCCAACGTCCTGACTTTC
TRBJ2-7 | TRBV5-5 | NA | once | CASSLGPNLEQYF | TGTGCCAGCAGCTTGGGGCCAAATCTCGAGCAGTACTTC
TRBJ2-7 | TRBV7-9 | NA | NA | CASSSTQGRYYEQYF | TGTGCCAGCAGCTCCACCCAAGGGAGGTATTACGAGCAGTACTTC
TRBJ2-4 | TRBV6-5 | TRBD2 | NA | CASRDTSGGANIQYF | TGTGCCAGCAGGGATACTAGCGGGGGGGCGAACATTCAGTACTTC
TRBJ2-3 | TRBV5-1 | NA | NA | CASSLGAFRADTQYF | TGCGCCAGCAGCTTGGGGGCATTTCGAGCAGATACGCAGTATTTT
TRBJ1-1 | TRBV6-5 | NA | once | CASSYGAENTEAFF | TGTGCCAGCAGTTACGGGGCAGAGAACACTGAAGCTTTCTTT
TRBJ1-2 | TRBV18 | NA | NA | CASSRQANYGYTF | TGTGCCAGCTCGCGACAGGCTAACTATGGCTACACCTTC
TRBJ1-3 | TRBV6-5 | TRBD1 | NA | CASSYGTGTSGNTIYF | TGTGCCAGCAGTTACGGGACAGGGACCTCTGGAAACACCATATATTTT
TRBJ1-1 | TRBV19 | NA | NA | CASSPQGRVLYNTEAFF | TGTGCCAGTAGTCCACAGGGCCGGGTCCTATACAACACTGAAGCTTTCTTT
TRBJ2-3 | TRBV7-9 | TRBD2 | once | CASSAQLAGGTDTQYF | TGTGCCAGCAGCGCCCAACTAGCGGGGGGCACAGATACGCAGTATTTT
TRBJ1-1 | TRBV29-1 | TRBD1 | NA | CSAQQGSYTEAFF | TGCAGCGCCCAACAGGGGAGTTACACTGAAGCTTTCTTT
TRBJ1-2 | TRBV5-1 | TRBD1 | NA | CASSLVGDSYGYTF | TGCGCCAGCAGCTTGGTGGGGGACAGCTATGGCTACACCTTC
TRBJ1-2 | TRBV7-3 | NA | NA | CASSPSGGGGYGYTF | TGTGCCAGCAGCCCTAGCGGTGGGGGAGGCTATGGCTACACCTTC
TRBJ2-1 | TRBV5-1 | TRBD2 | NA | CASRLAGDPNEQFF | TGCGCCAGCAGACTGGCGGGGGACCCCAATGAGCAGTTCTTC
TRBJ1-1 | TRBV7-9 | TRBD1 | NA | CASSPGGSTEAFF | TGTGCCAGCAGCCCAGGGGGCTCAACTGAAGCTTTCTTT
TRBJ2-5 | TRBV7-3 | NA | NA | CASSRLGGSQETQYF | TGTGCCAGCAGCCGACTGGGAGGCTCCCAAGAGACCCAGTACTTC
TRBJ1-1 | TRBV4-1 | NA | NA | CASSHRSGTEAFF | TGCGCCAGCAGCCACCGGTCGGGGACTGAAGCTTTCTTT
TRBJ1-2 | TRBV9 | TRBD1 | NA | CASSEQGKEGYTF | TGTGCCAGCAGTGAACAGGGGAAGGAAGGCTACACCTTC
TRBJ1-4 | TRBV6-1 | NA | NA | CASSEEGGGRWEKLFF | TGTGCCAGCAGTGAGGAGGGAGGGGGGAGATGGGAAAAACTGTTTTTT
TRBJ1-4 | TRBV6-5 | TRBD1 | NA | CASSSRTGKLFF | TGTGCCAGCAGTTCCCGGACAGGAAAACTGTTTTTT
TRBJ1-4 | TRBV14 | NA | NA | CASSQGQLNEKLFF | TGTGCCAGCAGCCAAGGACAGCTTAATGAAAAACTGTTTTTT
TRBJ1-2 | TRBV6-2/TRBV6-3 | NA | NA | CASSEEGNYGYTF | TGTGCCAGCAGCGAGGAGGGGAACTATGGCTACACCTTC
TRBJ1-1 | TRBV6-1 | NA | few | CASSEEDVGGNTEAFF | TGTGCCAGCAGTGAAGAAGACGTGGGGGGGAACACTGAAGCTTTCTTT
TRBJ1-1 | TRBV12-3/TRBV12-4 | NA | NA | CASSATGNTEAFF | TGTGCCAGCAGTGCCACAGGGAACACTGAAGCTTTCTTT
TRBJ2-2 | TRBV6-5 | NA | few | CASTPGQLIGELFF | TGTGCCAGCACCCCGGGACAACTCATTGGGGAGCTGTTTTTT
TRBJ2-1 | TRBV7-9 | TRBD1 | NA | CASSPLNRGEQFF | TGTGCCAGCAGCCCCCTCAACAGGGGTGAGCAGTTCTTC